This TCR beta chain originates from a study of cytomegalovirus exposure and HLA in healthy donors. Broader study findings: The study found most TCR sequences rare, yet found some public TCRs in many donors. There were approximately 150 TCR beta chains listed as cytomegalovirus-associated.

Germline values: CDR1 SGHAT, CDR2 FQNNGV. The V end was cut by 5 bases, the J end by 1 base, with 18 bases between. The CDR3 is 17 residues long. As for this clone: Antigen unknown.

TCRdb's copy holds only in-frame clones and misses some; the assay was immunoSEQ multiplex PCR. The sample has over 150,000 clones, around 85% seen once. The clonotype originates from a woman younger than 45 in good health and CMV-seronegative. The sequenced material came from PBMCs. The rearrangement links TRBV11-2 to TRBJ2-1; perhaps TRBD2 as D (5 bases). The CDR3 nucleotides read TGTGCCAGCAGCCCGTTTCCCGGGGAGAGGTCCTACAATGAGCAGTTCTTC. It yields the protein CASSPFPGERSYNEQFF.